Below are 29 T cell receptor beta chains sequenced from a single sample in a study of PD-1 blockade in classical Hodgkin lymphoma (dated by TCRdb to between 2020 and 2021). What this sample's time point label stands for: cycle 1 day 1 (C1D1), immediately before nivolumab initiation. All trial patients had relapsed after autologous stem cell transplantation, with cohorts A, B and C differing in prior brentuximab vedotin exposure. A Miltenyi CD8+ T cell isolation kit was used for magnetic negative selection to purify CD8+ T cells from thawed PBMCs. The method was the immunoSEQ multiplex PCR assay. Held by TCRdb, this immuneACCESS table contains in-frame sequences only and omits some clones. Under half of the omission traces to an unresolved V gene where checked; the cause of the rest is unknown. The table for this sample lists over 25,000 clones; 85% to 90% of them were counted only once. The ten largest account for 5.5% to 8.5% of the sample.

The sample here was CD8+ T cells from blood, taken at baseline. The receptors were gathered from a human donor with classical Hodgkin lymphoma.

This clone was detected only a few times. The rearrangement joins TRBV2 to TRBJ2-2; a possible D gene is TRBD2 (5 bases). Looked up from germline, CDR1 is SNHLY and CDR2 is FYNNEI. V shed 2 bases and J shed 3 bases, with 7 bases lying between them. CDR3 size: 14 residues. DNA for the CDR3: TGTGCCAGCAGTGAAACGGGGTACACCGGGGAGCTGTTTTTT. This encodes CASSETGYTGELFF. The variable domain in full, completed from reference TRBV2 and TRBJ2-2, reads EPEVTQTPSHQVTQMGQEVILRCVPISNHLYFYWYRQILGQKVEFLVSFYNNEISEKSEIFDDQFSVERPDGSNFTLKIRSTKLEDSAMYFCASSETGYTGELFFGEGSRLTVL.

This chain connects TRBV10-3 to TRBJ2-1; perhaps TRBD1 as D (5 bases). The V end was cut by 6 bases, the J end by 7 bases, with 7 bases between. The germline gives CDR1 ENHRY, CDR2 SYGVKD. This CDR3 spans 11 amino acids. Here the CDR3 DNA reads TGTGCCATCAGCGCAGGGAATGAGCAGTTCTTC. Amino acids: CAISAGNEQFF.

The genes are TRBV5-4 and TRBJ2-7; TRBD2 might be the D (6 bases). The CDR3 consists of 14 residues. Looked up from germline, CDR1 is SGHNT and CDR2 is YYREEE (reference sequence). V dropped 4 bases and J dropped 6 bases, with 17 bases sitting between them. CDR3 protein: CASSILGRGLEQYF. As DNA, the CDR3 is TGTGCCAGCAGCATCCTAGGTCGGGGACTCGAGCAGTACTTC.

V usage is TRBV7-9 and J usage is TRBJ2-7, with D possibly TRBD2 on 5 matching bases. Trimming left V 2 bases short and J 3 bases short, with 20 bases between. Germline V gene sequence: CDR1 SEHNR, CDR2 FQNEAQ (reference sequence). This CDR3 spans 17 amino acids. Here the CDR3 reads CASSLKEGGGRDYEQYF. The CDR3 DNA follows: TGTGCCAGCAGCTTAAAAGAAGGAGGAGGACGAGACTACGAGCAGTACTTC.

This chain joins TRBV7-9 and TRBJ2-3; D remains ambiguous. The ends were cut back, 4 bases at V and 1 base at J, with 15 bases in the middle. The V gene's germline CDR1 is SEHNR and CDR2 FQNEAQ (reference sequence). CDR3 size: 16 residues. CDR3 protein: CASSSPSRGGTDTQYF. CDR3 nucleotide sequence: TGTGCCAGCAGCTCTCCGTCTAGAGGTGGCACAGATACGCAGTATTTT.

V usage is TRBV11-2 and J usage is TRBJ2-1; D possibly corresponds to TRBD2 (5 bases). V was clipped by 0 bases and J by 6 bases, with 12 bases between them. CDR1 is SGHAT and CDR2 is FQNNGV in the germline V gene. The CDR3 is 15 residues long. The DNA of the CDR3 is TGTGCCAGCAGCTTAGAGTACGGGAAAGGCAATGAGCAGTTCTTC. Translated, it gives CASSLEYGKGNEQFF. Full variable domain (remainder filled in from reference TRBV11-2 and TRBJ2-1): EAGVAQSPRYKIIEKRQSVAFWCNPISGHATLYWYQQILGQGPKLLIQFQNNGVVDDSQLPKDRFSAERLKGVDSTLKIQPAKLEDSAVYLCASSLEYGKGNEQFFGPGTRLTVL.

The chain links TRBV5-1 to TRBJ1-3; D remains unclear. The germline CDR1 and CDR2 sequences are SGHRS and YFSETQ. Between the trimmed V and J ends, which lost 4 bases and 0 bases, there was a span of 11 bases. The CDR3 consists of 15 residues. The CDR3 region is CASSLTGNSGNTIYF. DNA for the CDR3: TGCGCCAGCAGCCTAACGGGAAACTCTGGAAACACCATATATTTT.

V and J are TRBV10-2 and TRBJ2-7, with TRBD2 as a possible D gene (5 bases). This CDR3 contains 12 residues. V lost 8 bases, J lost 7 bases, and 15 bases lay in between. Germline CDR1 is WSHSY and CDR2 is SAAADI. The CDR3 bases are TGCGCCAGCGCCCCGGGGATCCCAGAGCAGTACTTC. This encodes CASAPGIPEQYF.

This chain links TRBV4-1 with TRBJ1-5; no firm D call. V was clipped by 1 base and J by 6 bases, with 13 bases between them. The CDR3 runs 15 residues. Germline-derived CDR1 and CDR2 are MGHRA and YSYEKL. CDR3 nucleotides: TGCGCCAGCAGCCAAGTGTTACTCCGGGGTCAGCCCCAGCATTTT. Translating it yields CASSQVLLRGQPQHF.

This chain connects TRBV30 to TRBJ2-3; D remains unclear. CDR1 GTSNPN and CDR2 SVGIG come from the germline V gene (reference sequence). This CDR3 has 15 amino acids. The germline V and J ends were trimmed by 5 bases and 1 base, with 16 bases remaining between them. The DNA for the CDR3 is TGTGCCTGGGCCCTCTTCATGATTGGCACAGATACGCAGTATTTT. Translation: CAWALFMIGTDTQYF.

This clone occurred a few times. CDR3 sequence reads: CASSYSKGRVSYEQYF. CDR3 nucleotides: TGTGCCAGCAGTTACTCGAAGGGGAGAGTCTCCTACGAGCAGTACTTC. J is TRBJ2-7 and V is TRBV6-5, with D perhaps TRBD1 or TRBD2 (5 bases each). Germline CDR1 reads MNHEY; CDR2 reads SVGAGI. This CDR3 has 16 amino acids. Trimming shortened V by 0 bases and J by 0 bases, and 12 bases separated the two germline ends.

V usage is TRBV10-1 and J usage is TRBJ2-5; TRBD2 agrees at 11 bases. The trim removed 2 bases at V and 1 base at J, leaving 0 bases unmatched. The germline V gene encodes CDR1 WNHNN and CDR2 SYGVQD (reference sequence). The CDR3 runs to 15 residues. In DNA form, the CDR3 reads TGCGCCAGCAGTGAGACTAGCGGGAGCCAAGAGACCCAGTACTTC. This encodes CASSETSGSQETQYF.

The rearrangement uses TRBV7-9 and TRBJ2-7; 7 bases match TRBD1. There are 15 residues in the CDR3. V was pared by 5 bases and J by 1 base, with 8 bases of the junction left unmatched. The germline gives CDR1 SEHNR, CDR2 FQNEAQ (reference sequence). CDR3 nucleotides: TGTGCCAGCAGCCCCGTTACAGGGGCATCCTACGAGCAGTACTTC. Protein product: CASSPVTGASYEQYF.

This clone was observed a single time. This chain uses TRBV19 with TRBJ2-2, with D maybe TRBD1 (5 bases). This CDR3 is 14 amino acids long. V gave up 8 bases and J gave up 1 base, with 11 bases separating them. Germline V gives CDR1 LNHDA, CDR2 SQIVND (reference sequence). In DNA form, the CDR3 reads TGTGCCAGTCTGGCTAGGGGGAACACCGGGGAGCTGTTTTTT. Translated: CASLARGNTGELFF.

The CDR3 DNA reads TGTGCCAGCAGCAGCCATGAGCAGTTCTTC. It specifies CASSSHEQFF. The chain has TRBV7-8 and TRBJ2-1, with no clear D. The length of the CDR3 is 10 residues. V was clipped by 5 bases and J by 8 bases, with 4 bases between them. Per germline, CDR1 SGHVS and CDR2 FQNEAQ.

The rearrangement uses TRBV21-1 and TRBJ1-2. TRBV21-1 is a pseudogene. The CDR3 consists of 15 residues. For the CDR3, the DNA is TGTGCCAGCAGCATCACCAGCACCCGCCCCTATGGCTACACCTTC. This sequence encodes CASSITSTRPYGYTF.

The gene calls are TRBV11-2 and TRBJ2-5; no clear D gene. The V end was cut by 4 bases, the J end by 5 bases, with 20 bases between. The germline V gene has CDR1 SGHAT and CDR2 FQNNGV. The CDR3 covers 16 residues. The CDR3 region has the DNA TGTGCCAGCAGCTCCACCGGACCCGTCCAAAGGGAGACCCAGTACTTC. Amino acids: CASSSTGPVQRETQYF.

CDR3 region: CASSPSGQGAQYF. The CDR3 DNA sequence: TGTGCCAGCAGTCCCTCAGGACAGGGTGCGCAGTACTTC. The chain carries TRBV27 and TRBJ2-7; 8 positions agree with TRBD1. The V gene end was trimmed by 5 bases and the J gene end by 9 bases; junction bases not matched to a gene: 9. This CDR3 has 13 residues. The germline gives CDR1 MNHEY, CDR2 SMNVEV (reference sequence).

The rearrangement uses TRBV30 and TRBJ1-1; D uncertain. The germline V gene encodes CDR1 GTSNPN and CDR2 SVGIG (reference sequence). The CDR3 is 14 amino acids. The V and J ends lost 0 bases and 4 bases respectively, with 12 bases between them. CDR3: CAWSVEGLGTEAFF. DNA of the CDR3: TGTGCCTGGAGTGTGGAGGGCCTGGGCACTGAAGCTTTCTTT.

The V call is TRBV6-4, the J call TRBJ2-7; 7 nucleotides align to TRBD2. V was clipped by 10 bases and J by 0 bases; unmatched bases: 12. The germline gives CDR1 MRHNA, CDR2 SNTAGT. The CDR3 is 15 residues long. The CDR3 spells CAKRARDYTSYEQYF. DNA for the CDR3: TGTGCCAAAAGGGCGCGGGACTACACCTCCTACGAGCAGTACTTC.

V and J are TRBV5-1 and TRBJ2-7, with a weak D call TRBD1 (5 bases). The germline V and J ends were trimmed by 0 bases and 2 bases, with 9 bases remaining between them. The V gene's germline CDR1 is SGHRS and CDR2 YFSETQ. The CDR3 sequence is 14 residues long. The DNA for the CDR3 is TGCGCCAGCAGCTTGGAGGCAGGGCCCTACGAGCAGTACTTC. Protein product: CASSLEAGPYEQYF.

The V and J genes are TRBV12-5 and TRBJ2-7, with D possibly matching TRBD1 (5 bases). Per germline, CDR1 LGHNT and CDR2 FRNRAP. Trimming shortened V by 1 base and J by 9 bases, and 7 bases separated the two germline ends. CDR3 length equals 11 residues. As DNA, the CDR3 is TGTGCTAGTGGTTTGGACAGGCGGCAGTACTTC. It translates to CASGLDRRQYF.

The CDR3 sequence: CASSHSLAGGYNEQFF. CDR3 DNA: TGTGCCAGCAGTCACTCTCTAGCGGGAGGATACAATGAGCAGTTCTTC. The chain has TRBV27 and TRBJ2-1; 11 bases fit TRBD2. The germline CDR1 and CDR2 sequences are MNHEY and SMNVEV (reference sequence). J was trimmed by 4 bases and V by 5 bases; bases with no gene match: 7. The CDR3 has 16 amino acids.

The gene calls are TRBV10-2 and TRBJ1-2; D ambiguous. V dropped 10 bases and J dropped 6 bases, with 21 bases sitting between them. From germline, CDR1 is WSHSY and CDR2 SAAADI. This CDR3 contains 14 residues. In nucleotides, the CDR3 is TGCGCCACCTCTCCCACAAGAGTGGGAAATGGCTACACCTTC. This sequence encodes CATSPTRVGNGYTF.

The J gene is TRBJ1-1, the V gene TRBV27; D gene unclear. The CDR3 has 15 amino acids. CDR1 is MNHEY and CDR2 is SMNVEV in the germline V gene (reference sequence). Trimming removed 2 bases from V and 0 bases from J, with 10 bases in between. The CDR3 protein is CASSLHPGMNTEAFF. The CDR3 nucleotides read TGTGCCAGCAGTTTACATCCGGGGATGAACACTGAAGCTTTCTTT.

This sequence joins TRBV6-1 and TRBJ2-7; D possibly matches TRBD1 or TRBD2 (5 bases each). The CDR3 runs to 13 residues. Per the germline V gene, CDR1 is MNHNS and CDR2 is SASEGT. V lost 6 bases and J lost 6, with 15 bases in between. The CDR3 DNA is TGTGCCAGCAGCCAAGGGACCCGCGGCGAGCAGTACTTC. Its protein is CASSQGTRGEQYF.

The rearrangement links TRBV11-2 to TRBJ2-4; 7 bases agree with TRBD2. The V gene end was trimmed by 1 base and the J gene end by 4 bases; junction bases not matched to a gene: 4. Germline V lookup: CDR1 SGHAT, CDR2 FQNNGV. The CDR3 has 15 amino acids. The CDR3 loop is CASSLVPSGKNIQYF. In DNA, the CDR3 is TGTGCCAGCAGCTTAGTTCCTAGCGGAAAAAACATTCAGTACTTC. The full variable domain, its missing parts supplied by reference TRBV11-2 and TRBJ2-4, is EAGVAQSPRYKIIEKRQSVAFWCNPISGHATLYWYQQILGQGPKLLIQFQNNGVVDDSQLPKDRFSAERLKGVDSTLKIQPAKLEDSAVYLCASSLVPSGKNIQYFGAGTRLSVL.

The rearrangement uses TRBV27 and TRBJ2-7, with D possibly TRBD2 on 5 matching bases. CDR1 is MNHEY, CDR2 SMNVEV, per germline (reference sequence). CDR3 length: 15 residues. Trimming removed 5 bases from V and 2 bases from J, with 16 bases in between. As DNA, the CDR3 is TGTGCCAGCAGTCCCTATGGGAGATCGGCCTACGAGCAGTACTTC. It codes for CASSPYGRSAYEQYF.

The chain links TRBV7-9 to TRBJ1-4; weak D call: TRBD1 (5 bases). Trimming took 0 bases from V and 14 from J, leaving 16 bases between them. Germline assignment: CDR1 SEHNR and CDR2 FQNEAQ (reference sequence). The CDR3 spans 14 residues. The CDR3 sequence is CASSLAYGDQDLFF. In nucleotides, the CDR3 is TGTGCCAGCAGCTTAGCGTACGGGGACCAAGATCTGTTTTTT. Using reference TRBV7-9 and TRBJ1-4 for the parts outside the CDR3, the full variable domain is DTGVSQNPRHKITKRGQNVTFRCDPISEHNRLYWYRQTLGQGPEFLTYFQNEAQLEKSRLLSDRFSAERPKGSFSTLEIQRTEQGDSAMYLCASSLAYGDQDLFFGSGTQLSVL.